The 2 T cell receptor beta chains reported below all come from one sample, sequenced in a study of blood T cell repertoires in COVID-19. The repertoire was sequenced with immunoSEQ multiplex PCR; TCRdb's copy has only in-frame clones and lacks some. Counted here are around 240,000 clones, around 84% occurring once; the ten biggest clones make up about 1.5%. The specimen sequenced was peripheral blood. These receptors were collected from a woman in her thirties or forties who had recovered from COVID-19.

The chain carries TRBV5-1 and TRBJ2-5, with 10 bases aligning to TRBD1. Per the germline V gene, CDR1 is SGHRS and CDR2 is YFSETQ. Germline trimming cut 3 bases from V and 3 bases from J; bases unmatched to any gene: 2. The CDR3 has 14 residues. The CDR3 region is CASSWGTGEETQYF. In nucleotides, the CDR3 is TGCGCCAGCAGCTGGGGGACAGGGGAAGAGACCCAGTACTTC.

The V and J genes are TRBV4-3 and TRBJ2-1; 7 nucleotides align to TRBD2. The CDR3 runs to 13 residues. Germline V CDR1 and CDR2: LGHNA, YSLEER. V lost 3 bases to trimming and J lost 8 bases; unmatched junction nucleotides: 4. This CDR3 is CASSHTSDDEQFF. CDR3 in DNA: TGCGCCAGCAGCCATACTAGCGACGATGAGCAGTTCTTC.